The 21 T cell receptor beta chains below come from one sample, sequenced in a study of T-cell memory formation after mild COVID-19. TCRdb ran MiXCR on the 5' RACE reads and lists one entry per CDR3 protein. The data hold 470,000 or so distinct CDR3 sequences, with about 19% observed a single time. The specimen sequenced was PBMCs or a T cell subset sorted from them (not recorded which). Every receptor here comes from an adult woman who had mild COVID-19 (a few samples of this study predate the infection). Cell type and time point are not known.

This chain joins TRBV4-3 and TRBJ2-5, with 9 bases matching TRBD2. Trimming took 0 bases from V and 5 from J; bases not matched to a gene: 10. The CDR3 loop spans 17 amino acids. The germline V gene encodes CDR1 LGHNA and CDR2 YSLEER. CDR3 sequence (DNA): TGCGCCAGCAGCCAAGATCTTGATAGCGGGAGTGGGGAGACCCAGTACTTC. Translating gives CASSQDLDSGSGETQYF.

This rearrangement joins TRBV5-1 to TRBJ1-1; the match to TRBD1 covers 7 bases. The germline CDR1 and CDR2 sequences are SGHRS and YFSETQ. Trimming cost V 2 bases and J 4 bases; bases outside gene matches: 8. This CDR3 has 15 residues. The CDR3 here is CASSLRQGGTTEAFF. CDR3 nucleotide sequence: TGCGCCAGCAGCTTACGACAGGGAGGGACCACTGAAGCTTTCTTT.

The chain links TRBV15 to TRBJ2-6; no definite D call. Germline-derived CDR1 and CDR2 are LNHNV and YYDKDF (reference sequence). Trimming cost V 0 bases and J 0 bases, with 9 bases left between them. The CDR3 is made up of 17 amino acids. The CDR3 loop reads CATSRDAGDSGANVLTF. CDR3 nucleotide sequence: TGTGCCACCAGCAGAGATGCTGGGGACTCTGGGGCCAACGTCCTGACTTTC.

In this sample, this clonotype turned up a few times. The V gene is TRBV20-1, the J gene TRBJ2-3; possibly TRBD1 or TRBD2 for D (5 bases each). Germline V lookup: CDR1 DFQATT, CDR2 SNEGSKA (reference sequence). Trimming took off 7 bases at V and 6 bases at J, with 8 bases between the two ends. CDR3 length: 10 amino acids. The CDR3 DNA sequence: TGCAGTGTGGGGGAGGATACGCAGTATTTT. As protein: CSVGEDTQYF.

The gene calls are TRBV7-2 and TRBJ2-5; 8 nucleotides line up with TRBD2. With 5 bases clipped from V and 5 bases from J, the junction kept 7 bases outside the gene matches. CDR1 and CDR2 from the germline V gene are SGHTA and FQGNSA. CDR3 length equals 14 residues. CDR3 DNA: TGTGCCAGCAGCAAAGCGGGAGTGGGGGAGACCCAGTACTTC. Protein: CASSKAGVGETQYF.

For the CDR3, the DNA is TGTGCCAGCAGCCAGAGACAGGGGAGCCACTCTGGGGCCAACGTCCTGACTTTC. Translating it yields CASSQRQGSHSGANVLTF. The J gene is TRBJ2-6, the V gene TRBV4-2, with 8 bases matching TRBD1. The CDR3 loop spans 18 amino acids. The V segment lost 3 bases and the J segment 0 bases; nucleotides outside the gene matches: 7. The germline V gene has CDR1 LGHNA and CDR2 YNFKEQ.

The genes are TRBV7-3 and TRBJ1-1; 9 bases align to TRBD1. CDR1 SGHTA and CDR2 FQGTGA come from the germline V gene. V lost 5 bases to trimming and J lost 1 base; unmatched junction nucleotides: 5. The CDR3 covers 15 residues. The CDR3 is CASSLTGGRNTEAFF. The CDR3 DNA sequence: TGTGCCAGCAGCCTTACAGGGGGCCGGAACACTGAAGCTTTCTTT.

V is TRBV5-1 and J is TRBJ2-5; tentatively, D is TRBD1 (6 bases). Between the trimmed V and J ends, which lost 4 bases and 1 base, there was a span of 8 bases. CDR3 length: 13 residues. Germline loops: CDR1 SGHRS, CDR2 YFSETQ. The CDR3 bases are TGCGCCAGCAGCGACAGGACCCAAGAGACCCAGTACTTC. This gives the protein CASSDRTQETQYF.

This rearrangement joins TRBV5-1 to TRBJ1-2, with a possible D match to TRBD1 (6 bases). The length of the CDR3 is 12 residues. Germline V gene lookup returns CDR1 SGHRS and CDR2 YFSETQ. Trimming took 4 bases from V and 6 from J, leaving 10 bases between them. CDR3 bases: TGCGCCAGCAGCAGGACAGCCCATGGCTACACCTTC. Protein product: CASSRTAHGYTF.

The chain has TRBV29-1 and TRBJ2-5; D is unclear. V was trimmed by 3 bases and J by 4 bases, leaving 9 bases between them. CDR1 and CDR2 (germline): SQVTM, ANQGSEA. There are 12 residues in the CDR3. The CDR3 here is CSVDLVPETQYF. In DNA form, the CDR3 reads TGCAGCGTTGATCTAGTCCCAGAGACCCAGTACTTC.

The table lists this clonotype with a few counts. This chain links TRBV11-2 with TRBJ2-7; 8 bases are shared with TRBD1. Germline loops: CDR1 SGHAT, CDR2 FQNNGV. The junction had 5 bases not matched to a gene; V was cut back by 5 bases and J by 2 bases. CDR3 length equals 14 residues. The CDR3 spells CASSPGQAAYEQYF. DNA of the CDR3: TGTGCCAGCAGCCCGGGACAGGCCGCCTACGAGCAGTACTTC.

The J gene is TRBJ2-7, the V gene TRBV11-2, with 7 bases aligning to TRBD2. Germline V gene data show CDR1 as SGHAT and CDR2 as FQNNGV. The CDR3 has 15 residues. J was trimmed by 0 bases and V by 4 bases; bases with no gene match: 6. Written as DNA, the CDR3 is TGTGCCAGCAGCTCCTTGGGAGGGCGCTCCTACGAGCAGTACTTC. Its translation: CASSSLGGRSYEQYF.

This clonotype was counted between two and nine times. This sequence joins TRBV7-9 and TRBJ2-1; 12 bases are shared with TRBD2. The CDR3 loop spans 16 amino acids. With V trimmed by 5 bases and J by 6 bases, 8 bases remained unmatched. Germline V gene sequence: CDR1 SEHNR, CDR2 FQNEAQ (reference sequence). Here the CDR3 reads CASSLLAGGFFNEQFF. As DNA, the CDR3 is TGTGCCAGCAGCCTTCTAGCGGGAGGGTTTTTCAATGAGCAGTTCTTC.

This clonotype was recorded a few times. CDR3 sequence (DNA): TGTGCCAGCAGTTCCGGGACACGGGGCTACGAGCAGTACTTC. Amino acid sequence: CASSSGTRGYEQYF. The chain carries TRBV5-4 and TRBJ2-7; D is perhaps TRBD1 (6 bases). The V gene's germline CDR1 is SGHNT and CDR2 YYREEE (reference sequence). The CDR3 is 14 amino acids. The V gene lost 5 bases and the J gene lost 3 bases, with 15 bases spanning the gap.

This chain joins TRBV15 and TRBJ1-6; D is undetermined. The CDR3 is 16 amino acids. Germline V CDR1 and CDR2: LNHNV, YYDKDF (reference sequence). V was trimmed by 0 bases and J by 9 bases, leaving 15 bases between them. Written as DNA, the CDR3 is TGTGCCACCAGCAGAGAGAGAGGGCAGATTAGTTCACCCCTCCACTTT. It translates to CATSRERGQISSPLHF.

The genes are TRBV29-1 and TRBJ2-7; D unresolved. Trimming removed 1 base at V and 7 bases at J, with 17 bases between. CDR3 length equals 14 residues. In germline, CDR1 is SQVTM, CDR2 ANQGSEA. As DNA, the CDR3 is TGCAGCGTTGAAGTGGCCAGGCTACCGGGTGAGCAGTACTTC. It specifies CSVEVARLPGEQYF.

The V gene is TRBV30, the J gene TRBJ1-1; perhaps TRBD1 as D (5 bases). Germline assignment: CDR1 GTSNPN and CDR2 SVGIG (reference sequence). Trimming cost V 3 bases and J 6 bases, with 20 bases left between them. The CDR3 is 15 residues long. CDR3 residues: CAWSLVAGWRPEAFF. CDR3 bases: TGTGCCTGGAGCCTAGTGGCAGGGTGGCGTCCTGAAGCTTTCTTT.

The J gene is TRBJ1-1, the V gene TRBV12-3 or TRBV12-4; D not certain. The CDR3 contains 16 residues. Trimming took off 3 bases at V and 0 bases at J, with 14 bases between the two ends. CDR3 protein: CASSFGRAGMNTEAFF. The CDR3 bases are TGTGCCAGCAGTTTCGGGAGGGCAGGCATGAACACTGAAGCTTTCTTT.

This chain connects TRBV3-1 to TRBJ2-3; 7 nucleotides agree with TRBD2. This CDR3 spans 16 amino acids. Germline CDR1 reads LGHDT; CDR2 reads YNNKEL (reference sequence). J lost 2 bases, V lost 1 base, and 6 bases had no gene match. The CDR3: CASSQGASGFTDTQYF. Here the CDR3 DNA reads TGTGCCAGCAGCCAAGGGGCTAGCGGCTTCACAGATACGCAGTATTTT.

In this sample, this clonotype turned up a few times. The chain carries TRBV29-1 and TRBJ2-5; 7 nucleotides align to TRBD2. V shed 0 bases, J shed 3 bases, and the junction held 7 bases outside the gene matches. Germline-derived CDR1 and CDR2 are SQVTM and ANQGSEA. The CDR3 consists of 15 residues. The DNA for the CDR3 is TGCAGCGTTGAAGATCTTGGGCGGGAGAAAGAGACCCAGTACTTC. This translates into CSVEDLGREKETQYF.

This clonotype turned up a few times. The gene calls are TRBV4-1 and TRBJ2-3, with TRBD2 as a possible D gene (6 bases). Looked up from germline, CDR1 is MGHRA and CDR2 is YSYEKL. The V end lost 5 bases, the J end lost 2 bases, and 17 bases lay between the germline ends. The CDR3 has 16 residues. The CDR3 DNA sequence: TGCGCCAGCAGCTTATGGGGCGGGACCGACACAGATACGCAGTATTTT. Its translation: CASSLWGGTDTDTQYF.